The sequence of this TCR beta chain was determined in a study of T cell repertoires in cytomegalovirus infection. General study points: In two of eight donors, the top clonotype was HLA-C-restricted CMV-specific.

Details on this clonotype: As yet, its antigen is unknown.

This CDR3 has 15 amino acids. Trimming took off 6 bases at V and 4 bases at J, with 19 bases between the two ends. Germline CDR1 is SGDLS and CDR2 is YYNGEE. One entry per CDR3 protein results from TCRdb running MiXCR on the reads. The profile shows a few hundred thousand distinct CDR3 sequences, over 15% of them singletons. The sequence was collected from a human donor in good health (CMV status not recorded). Some clones in this sample may be carry-over from other donors' samples. V gene TRBV9 combines with J gene TRBJ1-2; D call uncertain. Specimen: CD8+ T cells from PBMCs. DNA for the CDR3: TGTGCCAGCACCTTACGGGGAGGGAGTAGCTATGGCTACACCTTC. Protein sequence: CASTLRGGSSYGYTF.